The T cell receptor (beta chain) described here comes from a study of beta chain bispecific antibodies for T cell cancers. Study in general: The leukemia lines expressed TRBV12-3 (Jurkat) and TRBV5-5 (HPB-ALL).

General study findings and limits: Anti-TRBV12 exposure, compared with anti-CD19, reduced the TRBV12-3 proportion of TRBV signal by around 99%. Non-targeted, unrelated TRBV family members appeared unchanged. The leukemia cells, rather than normal T cells, gave most of the targeted TRBV signal.

The sample holds many counts of this clonotype. Its target is not known. Blood mononuclear cells were expanded for approximately 3 days using either OKT3 anti-CD3 antibody or CD3/CD28 beads. This sample: Jurkat plus normal T cells with anti-TRBV12 bispecific. TCRdb independently ran MiXCR on the 5' RACE reads; one entry per CDR3 protein. The sample contains 20,000 to 25,000 distinct CDR3 sequences, approximately 2% of which appear only once. This CDR3 spans 16 amino acids. In germline, CDR1 is MGHRA, CDR2 YSYEKL. V shed 0 bases and J shed 3 bases, with 15 bases lying between them. This specimen consisted of healthy donor T cells cultured with leukemia cells, obtained from a culture containing a bispecific antibody targeting TCR Vbeta12. The V call is TRBV4-1, the J call TRBJ2-7; possibly TRBD2 for D (5 bases). This receptor was identified in a human donor in good health. Some clones in this sample may be carry-over from other donors' samples. The chain's CDR3 is CASSQDREVGYYEQYF. The CDR3 coding sequence is TGCGCCAGCAGCCAAGATCGGGAAGTGGGATACTACGAGCAGTACTTC.